The 27 T cell receptor beta chains below all came from one sample that was sequenced in a study of blood T cell repertoires in COVID-19. Here immunoSEQ multiplex PCR was the method, and the copy in TCRdb shows in-frame clones only, minus some. The table records about 270,000 clones, about 90% of them present only once. The sample consisted of peripheral blood. All receptors derive from a woman in her twenties or thirties with COVID-19, enrolled during active disease.

This chain joins TRBV5-4 and TRBJ2-5, with D possibly matching TRBD1 (5 bases). The V end lost 10 bases, the J end lost 5 bases, and 18 bases lay between the germline ends. Germline CDR1 is SGHNT and CDR2 is YYREEE (reference sequence). This CDR3 comprises 13 residues. The CDR3 sequence: CAGSGSLWETQYF. CDR3 DNA: TGTGCCGGCTCAGGGTCGCTATGGGAGACCCAGTACTTC.

The gene calls are TRBV19 and TRBJ1-1; TRBD1 agrees at 7 bases. Unmatched junction bases numbered 15, after V lost 7 bases and J lost 4 bases. The CDR3 sequence is 16 residues long. In germline, CDR1 is LNHDA, CDR2 SQIVND (reference sequence). This chain's CDR3 is CASTPDRPISGTEAFF. The CDR3 DNA reads TGTGCCAGTACCCCGGACAGGCCAATCAGTGGCACTGAAGCTTTCTTT.

The chain employs TRBV29-1 and TRBJ1-2; D gene ambiguous. The V and J ends lost 4 bases and 5 bases respectively, with 11 bases between them. Per germline, CDR1 SQVTM and CDR2 ANQGSEA. This CDR3 has 12 residues. DNA for the CDR3: TGCAGCGTTGTTGAGAGGATATATGGCTACACCTTC. Translating it yields CSVVERIYGYTF.

The chain has TRBV19 and TRBJ2-4; D is perhaps TRBD2 (6 bases). V was clipped by 1 base and J by 0 bases, with 13 bases between them. From germline, CDR1 is LNHDA and CDR2 SQIVND (reference sequence). This CDR3 is 17 amino acids long. CDR3: CASSIGEEGVAKNIQYF. Here the CDR3 DNA reads TGTGCCAGTAGTATAGGTGAGGAGGGTGTAGCCAAAAACATTCAGTACTTC. Complete variable domain (other parts from reference TRBV19 and TRBJ2-4): DGGITQSPKYLFRKEGQNVTLSCEQNLNHDAMYWYRQDPGQGLRLIYYSQIVNDFQKGDIAEGYSVSREKKESFPLTVTSAQKNPTAFYLCASSIGEEGVAKNIQYFGAGTRLSVL.

The genes are TRBV18 and TRBJ1-4; D gene unclear. Germline values: CDR1 KGHSH, CDR2 LQKENI. This CDR3 comprises 15 residues. V was shortened by 6 bases and J by 0 bases, with 11 bases between the two germline ends. CDR3 sequence: CASSLAVATNEKLFF. The CDR3 DNA sequence: TGTGCCAGCTCCCTAGCAGTGGCAACTAATGAAAAACTGTTTTTT.

V is TRBV4-1 and J is TRBJ1-5; D might be TRBD1 (5 bases). Germline CDR1 is MGHRA and CDR2 is YSYEKL. Trimming took 1 base from V and 2 from J, leaving 9 bases between them. There are 15 residues in the CDR3. The CDR3 region has the DNA TGCGCCAGCAGCCAAGCAGACAGTGGCAATCAGCCCCAGCATTTT. This encodes CASSQADSGNQPQHF.

The chain couples TRBV19 to TRBJ1-5; D remains unclear. The CDR3 has 13 amino acids. CDR1 LNHDA and CDR2 SQIVND come from the germline V gene (reference sequence). The germline V and J ends were trimmed by 3 bases and 3 bases, with 6 bases remaining between them. CDR3 coding DNA: TGTGCCAGTAGTATCCAGAACAATCAGCCCCAGCATTTT. Translation gives CASSIQNNQPQHF.

The chain uses TRBV2 and TRBJ2-7, with TRBD1 matching over 9 bases. CDR3 length: 20 amino acids. The germline V gene has CDR1 SNHLY and CDR2 FYNNEI. Trimming took 5 bases from V and 6 from J; bases not matched to a gene: 26. The CDR3 bases are TGTGCCAGCAGTTATTCTGCCCCTATCAGGGACAGGGTATATTTGGGCGAGCAGTACTTC. This sequence encodes CASSYSAPIRDRVYLGEQYF. Full variable domain (rest looked up from reference TRBV2 and TRBJ2-7): EPEVTQTPSHQVTQMGQEVILRCVPISNHLYFYWYRQILGQKVEFLVSFYNNEISEKSEIFDDQFSVERPDGSNFTLKIRSTKLEDSAMYFCASSYSAPIRDRVYLGEQYFGPGTRLTVT.

This chain joins TRBV10-2 and TRBJ1-2, with D tentatively TRBD1 (6 bases). V was pared by 3 bases and J by 3 bases, with 14 bases between. This CDR3 spans 15 amino acids. The germline V gene encodes CDR1 WSHSY and CDR2 SAAADI. CDR3 sequence: CASSEEQGWHYGYTF. DNA of the CDR3: TGCGCCAGCAGTGAAGAACAGGGATGGCACTATGGCTACACCTTC.

V is TRBV24-1 and J is TRBJ1-5, with 10 nucleotides matching TRBD1. This CDR3 is 19 amino acids long. The V gene end was trimmed by 2 bases and the J gene end by 2 bases; junction bases not matched to a gene: 11. Germline V CDR1 and CDR2: KGHDR, SFDVKD. The CDR3 protein is CATSDWNGTGDWGNQPQHF. The CDR3 DNA reads as TGTGCCACCAGTGATTGGAACGGGACAGGGGACTGGGGCAATCAGCCCCAGCATTTT.

V and J are TRBV4-1 and TRBJ2-5; no clear D gene. This CDR3 is built from 13 residues. V lost 4 bases to trimming and J lost 0 bases, with 6 bases between them. Germline V gene sequence: CDR1 MGHRA, CDR2 YSYEKL. CDR3 sequence (DNA): TGCGCCAGCAGCCGCTCGGACCAAGAGACCCAGTACTTC. The encoded protein is CASSRSDQETQYF.

The chain links TRBV5-4 to TRBJ1-1; D remains unclear. Germline V gene sequence: CDR1 SGHNT, CDR2 YYREEE (reference sequence). The ends were cut back, 4 bases at V and 4 bases at J, with 8 bases in the middle. This CDR3 comprises 12 residues. The CDR3 sequence: CASSILTTEAFF. The CDR3 DNA reads TGTGCCAGCAGCATTCTAACCACTGAAGCTTTCTTT.

This chain links TRBV3-1 (or the pseudogene TRBV3-2) with TRBJ2-1, with TRBD2 matching over 8 bases. This CDR3 comprises 16 residues. V dropped 7 bases and J dropped 3; count of bases not matched to a gene: 11. Germline lookup yields CDR1 LGHDT and CDR2 YNNKEL (reference sequence). The CDR3 coding sequence is TGTGCCAGCACAGACCGGACTAGCAGTCTCTACAATGAGCAGTTCTTC. Encoded protein: CASTDRTSSLYNEQFF.

This clone was detected only a few times. V is TRBV5-1 and J is TRBJ1-2; D is ambiguous. The CDR3 runs 13 residues. Trimming left V 0 bases short and J 7 bases short, with 10 bases between. Germline V CDR1 and CDR2: SGHRS, YFSETQ. CDR3 in amino acids: CASSLDRGGGYTF. The CDR3 bases are TGCGCCAGCAGCTTGGACCGGGGAGGTGGCTACACCTTC.

The rearrangement uses TRBV21-1 and TRBJ1-2; the table's D call of TRBD1 was not tested on the DNA. TRBV21-1 corresponds to a pseudogene. The CDR3 totals 14 residues. The CDR3: CASSKGTGIRGYTF. In DNA form, the CDR3 reads TGTGCCAGCAGCAAAGGGACAGGAATTCGTGGCTACACCTTC.

This chain links TRBV5-8 with TRBJ1-5, with D possibly being TRBD1 (6 bases). The CDR3 spans 15 residues. Deletions cut 1 base from V and 1 base from J, with 9 bases between. Per germline, CDR1 SGHTS and CDR2 YDEGEE. CDR3 region: CASSLPRGSNQPQHF. CDR3 sequence (DNA): TGTGCCAGCAGCTTGCCCAGGGGCAGCAATCAGCCCCAGCATTTT.

This rearrangement joins TRBV28 to TRBJ1-5, with D possibly being TRBD1 (5 bases). CDR1 is MDHEN, CDR2 SYDVKM, per germline. With 7 bases removed from V and 0 bases from J, the gap between germline ends came to 13 bases. The CDR3 spans 15 residues. CDR3 sequence (DNA): TGTGCCAGCATCCCGATGGGGCCTAGCAATCAGCCCCAGCATTTT. It codes for CASIPMGPSNQPQHF.

The V and J genes are TRBV6-5 and TRBJ1-2; 8 bases map to TRBD1. This CDR3 spans 14 amino acids. The V gene's germline CDR1 is MNHEY and CDR2 SVGAGI. With V trimmed by 7 bases and J by 4 bases, 8 bases remained unmatched. This CDR3 is CASTPGGLPYGYTF. The CDR3 DNA follows: TGTGCCAGCACCCCAGGGGGCTTACCCTATGGCTACACCTTC.

The rearrangement joins TRBV19 to TRBJ1-4, with 7 bases aligning to TRBD1. Germline assignment: CDR1 LNHDA and CDR2 SQIVND (reference sequence). V shed 5 bases and J 4 bases; nucleotides not matched to a gene: 13. This CDR3 region has 17 residues. In nucleotides, the CDR3 is TGTGCCAGTAGTGTCCGACAGGGCCCGTGGGGTAATGAAAAACTGTTTTTT. It translates to CASSVRQGPWGNEKLFF.

CDR3 in amino acids: CASSRGTANEQFF. Here the CDR3 DNA reads TGTGCCAGCTCCCGCGGGACAGCCAATGAGCAGTTCTTC. The chain recombines TRBV18 with TRBJ2-1; the D gene is possibly TRBD1 (7 bases). This CDR3 is 13 amino acids long. V was pared by 6 bases and J by 6 bases, with 12 bases between. Germline V gives CDR1 KGHSH, CDR2 LQKENI.

This chain links TRBV11-2 with TRBJ2-4; D may be TRBD1 (6 bases). CDR1 is SGHAT, CDR2 FQNNGV, per germline. The CDR3 runs 13 residues. V dropped 8 bases and J dropped 2 bases, with 10 bases sitting between them. The CDR3 sequence is CASSGVSKNIQYF. The CDR3 DNA reads TGTGCCAGCTCAGGGGTCTCCAAAAACATTCAGTACTTC. The full variable domain, rest sourced from reference TRBV11-2 and TRBJ2-4, is EAGVAQSPRYKIIEKRQSVAFWCNPISGHATLYWYQQILGQGPKLLIQFQNNGVVDDSQLPKDRFSAERLKGVDSTLKIQPAKLEDSAVYLCASSGVSKNIQYFGAGTRLSVL.

Only one count was recorded for this clone. V usage is TRBV11-3 and J usage is TRBJ2-1; the D gene is possibly TRBD2 (5 bases). V was pared by 1 base and J by 3 bases, with 10 bases between. Germline V gene sequence: CDR1 SGHNT, CDR2 YENEEA. This CDR3 is built from 15 residues. This chain's CDR3 is CASSLGGLFYNEQFF. The CDR3 nucleotides read TGTGCCAGCAGCTTAGGCGGACTCTTCTACAATGAGCAGTTCTTC. Using reference TRBV11-3 and TRBJ2-1 for the parts outside the CDR3, the full variable domain is EAGVVQSPRYKIIEKKQPVAFWCNPISGHNTLYWYLQNLGQGPELLIRYENEEAVDDSQLPKDRFSAERLKGVDSTLKIQPAELGDSAVYLCASSLGGLFYNEQFFGPGTRLTVL.

The chain carries TRBV10-2 and TRBJ2-3; 7 bases match TRBD2. CDR1 and CDR2 from the germline V gene are WSHSY and SAAADI. With V trimmed by 4 bases and J by 5 bases, 0 bases remained unmatched. The CDR3 totals 12 residues. CDR3 sequence reads: CASSAGGDTQYF. The CDR3 bases are TGCGCCAGCAGTGCGGGGGGAGATACGCAGTATTTT.

This clone was found once. The chain has TRBV12-3 or TRBV12-4 and TRBJ1-1; D gene unclear. CDR3 length equals 10 residues. V gave up 8 bases and J gave up 11 bases, with 12 bases separating them. The CDR3 nucleotides read TGTGCCAGCGGAAGCCCGGGGGCTTTCTTT. Translating gives CASGSPGAFF.

As to this clone: This may stem from a read error, because a much larger clone lies one nucleotide away. CDR3 nucleotide sequence: TGTGCCAGCAAACTAAGCTCTGGAAACACCATATATTTT. Its translation: CASKLSSGNTIYF. V and J are TRBV3-1 (or the pseudogene TRBV3-2) and TRBJ1-3; D ambiguous. Trimming stripped 7 bases from V and 0 bases from J, with 7 bases between. Germline V gene sequence: CDR1 LGHDT, CDR2 YNNKEL (reference sequence). The length of the CDR3 is 13 residues.

The chain joins TRBV19 to TRBJ2-5; maybe TRBD1 (6 bases). This CDR3 comprises 15 residues. Germline CDR1 and CDR2: LNHDA and SQIVND (reference sequence). The ends were cut back, 5 bases at V and 4 bases at J, with 17 bases in the middle. CDR3 residues: CASSQYRVSGETQYF. Written as DNA, the CDR3 is TGTGCCAGTAGTCAATACAGGGTTTCGGGAGAGACCCAGTACTTC.

The chain links TRBV5-1 to TRBJ2-5, with D perhaps matching TRBD2 (6 bases). Trimming removed 2 bases from V and 2 bases from J, with 10 bases in between. CDR3 length equals 14 residues. The germline V gene encodes CDR1 SGHRS and CDR2 YFSETQ. CDR3 sequence: CASSFTSIQETQYF. The CDR3 coding sequence is TGCGCCAGCAGCTTTACTAGCATTCAAGAGACCCAGTACTTC.